Below, 26 T cell receptor beta chains from the same sample are listed, as sequenced in a study of blood T cell repertoires in COVID-19. TCRdb keeps only in-frame clones here, not all; method: immunoSEQ multiplex PCR. The sample carries 350,000 to 400,000 clones, 75% to 90% recorded once. The sample was PBMCs or T cells enriched from blood (not recorded which). The receptor set was obtained from a man aged 18 to 30 who had recovered from COVID-19.

The chain is built from TRBV28 and TRBJ2-7; 9 positions agree with TRBD1. CDR3 length: 14 residues. From germline, CDR1 is MDHEN and CDR2 SYDVKM. V was clipped by 7 bases and J by 0 bases; unmatched bases: 4. The CDR3, as DNA: TGTGCCAGCAACACAGGGGGCCACTCCTACGAGCAGTACTTC. It is translated as CASNTGGHSYEQYF.

J is TRBJ2-7 and V is TRBV25-1, with D possibly TRBD1 on 6 matching bases. CDR1 and CDR2 from the germline V gene are MGHDK and SYGVNS. This CDR3 comprises 12 residues. Trimming left V 7 bases short and J 2 bases short, with 9 bases between. This CDR3 is CASTAGAYEQYF. CDR3 DNA: TGTGCCAGCACGGCAGGGGCCTACGAGCAGTACTTC.

V gene TRBV7-9 combines with J gene TRBJ2-7, with D tentatively TRBD2 (5 bases). This CDR3 comprises 12 residues. Germline CDR1 reads SEHNR; CDR2 reads FQNEAQ (reference sequence). Trimming cost V 0 bases and J 5 bases, with 5 bases left between them. The CDR3 loop is CASSLARDEQYF. The CDR3 region has the DNA TGTGCCAGCAGCTTAGCGCGGGACGAGCAGTACTTC.

The J gene is TRBJ1-2, the V gene TRBV5-8; D remains unclear. Trimming shortened V by 1 base and J by 4 bases, and 11 bases separated the two germline ends. CDR1 is SGHTS, CDR2 YDEGEE, per germline. The CDR3 extends over 14 amino acids. Written as DNA, the CDR3 is TGTGCCAGCAGCTTGAGTGGAAGCGGCTATGGCTACACCTTC. This gives the protein CASSLSGSGYGYTF.

The chain links TRBV7-6 to TRBJ1-5, with D hard to call. The germline V gene encodes CDR1 SGHVS and CDR2 FNYEAQ. This CDR3 contains 15 residues. V was trimmed by 5 bases and J by 4 bases, leaving 15 bases between them. CDR3 loop: CASSQQSGLNQPQHF. As DNA, the CDR3 is TGTGCCAGCAGCCAACAGTCCGGCTTGAATCAGCCCCAGCATTTT.

The rearrangement joins TRBV19 to TRBJ1-3; possibly TRBD1 for D (6 bases). The germline gives CDR1 LNHDA, CDR2 SQIVND (reference sequence). This CDR3 contains 15 residues. V was clipped by 4 bases and J by 0 bases, with 10 bases between them. CDR3 loop: CASSKTGYSGNTIYF. CDR3 bases: TGTGCCAGTAGTAAGACAGGTTACTCTGGAAACACCATATATTTT.

The chain carries TRBV7-8 and TRBJ2-1; 14 bases match TRBD2. V trimming: 0 bases; J trimming: 7 bases; junction bases outside the gene matches: 11. Germline V lookup: CDR1 SGHVS, CDR2 FQNEAQ. CDR3 size: 19 residues. In DNA form, the CDR3 reads TGTGCCAGCAGCTTAGCCGGGACTAGCGGGGGTTTCTCTTTTAATGAGCAGTTCTTC. It specifies CASSLAGTSGGFSFNEQFF. Looking up the rest from reference TRBV7-8 and TRBJ2-1 gives the full variable domain: GAGVSQSPRYKVAKRGQDVALRCDPISGHVSLFWYQQALGQGPEFLTYFQNEAQLDKSGLPSDRFFAERPEGSVSTLKIQRTQQEDSAVYLCASSLAGTSGGFSFNEQFFGPGTRLTVL.

The V gene is TRBV3-1 (or the pseudogene TRBV3-2), the J gene TRBJ1-2; the match to TRBD1 covers 7 bases. V lost 1 base, J lost 7 bases, and 6 bases stayed unmatched. Germline CDR1 is LGHDT and CDR2 is YNNKEL (reference sequence). CDR3 size: 14 residues. This CDR3 is CASSQGQGRGGYTF. For the CDR3, the DNA is TGTGCCAGCAGCCAAGGACAGGGACGGGGTGGCTACACCTTC.

CDR3 nucleotides: TGTGCCAGCAGCCGGAGGGGGGGATACGCCGGGGAGCTGTTTTTT. Its protein product is CASSRRGGYAGELFF. This chain joins TRBV7-9 and TRBJ2-2, with D possibly TRBD2 on 7 matching bases. V was shortened by 5 bases and J by 6 bases, with 16 bases between the two germline ends. The germline gives CDR1 SEHNR, CDR2 FQNEAQ (reference sequence). The CDR3 length is 15 residues.

The chain recombines TRBV19 with TRBJ2-6; 8 nucleotides line up with TRBD1. The trim removed 5 bases at V and 4 bases at J, leaving 13 bases unmatched. Germline CDR1 LNHDA, CDR2 SQIVND (reference sequence). CDR3 length equals 18 residues. The CDR3 reads CASSLGTGHDGGANVLTF. The CDR3 bases are TGTGCCAGTAGTCTGGGGACAGGCCATGATGGGGGGGCCAACGTCCTGACTTTC.

This chain links TRBV5-1 with TRBJ1-4; no firm D call. The CDR3 contains 14 residues. Germline CDR1 and CDR2: SGHRS and YFSETQ. Trimming took 1 base from V and 3 from J, leaving 7 bases between them. CDR3 sequence reads: CASSLTEPNEKLFF. DNA for the CDR3: TGCGCCAGCAGCTTGACAGAGCCTAATGAAAAACTGTTTTTT.

V gene TRBV18 combines with J gene TRBJ1-5, with 9 bases matching TRBD1. The CDR3 loop spans 14 amino acids. Germline V gives CDR1 KGHSH, CDR2 LQKENI. The V segment lost 4 bases and the J segment 3 bases; nucleotides outside the gene matches: 1. The CDR3 protein is CASSQQGANQPQHF. The CDR3 nucleotides are TGTGCCAGCTCACAACAGGGGGCCAATCAGCCCCAGCATTTT. Combining the CDR3 with reference TRBV18 and TRBJ1-5 gives the whole variable domain NAGVMQNPRHLVRRRGQEARLRCSPMKGHSHVYWYRQLPEEGLKFMVYLQKENIIDESGMPKERFSAEFPKEGPSILRIQQVVRGDSAAYFCASSQQGANQPQHFGDGTRLSIL.

V is TRBV29-1 and J is TRBJ2-7; a weak D match, TRBD1 (5 bases). Germline V gives CDR1 SQVTM, CDR2 ANQGSEA. Trimming stripped 1 base from V and 2 bases from J, with 15 bases between. This CDR3 spans 15 amino acids. CDR3 sequence reads: CSVEGGLGAAYEQYF. The CDR3 DNA sequence: TGCAGCGTTGAAGGTGGCCTAGGGGCAGCCTACGAGCAGTACTTC.

This chain links TRBV18 with TRBJ2-1, with 10 bases identical to TRBD2. The length of the CDR3 is 20 residues. Germline-derived CDR1 and CDR2 are KGHSH and LQKENI. The trim removed 2 bases at V and 4 bases at J, leaving 17 bases unmatched. This CDR3 is CASSPSSNRGGLASYNEQFF. The DNA of the CDR3 is TGTGCCAGCTCACCATCAAGTAACAGGGGGGGACTAGCGTCTTACAATGAGCAGTTCTTC.

V is TRBV14 and J is TRBJ1-6; TRBD1 might be the D (5 bases). The CDR3 contains 14 residues. Germline V gene lookup returns CDR1 SGHDN and CDR2 FVKESK. V shed 1 base and J shed 10 bases, with 11 bases lying between them. In nucleotides, the CDR3 is TGTGCCAGCAGCCAAGTAAGGGGCAGGTCACCCCTCCACTTT. This translates into CASSQVRGRSPLHF.

V gene TRBV5-8 combines with J gene TRBJ2-1; perhaps TRBD1 as D (5 bases). The CDR3 is 17 amino acids. V lost 6 bases, J lost 9 bases, and 28 bases lay in between. Germline loops: CDR1 SGHTS, CDR2 YDEGEE. CDR3 coding DNA: TGTGCCAGCATCTGGGATGTTGGGGCAGGGTGGTTCGGTGAGCAGTTCTTC. Residues: CASIWDVGAGWFGEQFF. Together with reference TRBV5-8 and TRBJ2-1, the CDR3 gives the full variable domain: EAGVTQSPTHLIKTRGQQATLRCSPISGHTSVYWYQQALGLGLQFLLWYDEGEERNRGNFPPRFSGRQFPNYSSELNVNALELEDSALYLCASIWDVGAGWFGEQFFGPGTRLTVL.

This chain uses TRBV6-5 with TRBJ2-7, with 8 bases lining up with TRBD2. V shed 6 bases, J shed 2 bases, and the junction held 3 bases outside the gene matches. The CDR3 sequence is 13 residues long. Germline CDR1 MNHEY, CDR2 SVGAGI. CDR3 amino acids: CASRPGGTYEQYF. In nucleotides, the CDR3 is TGTGCCAGCAGGCCGGGAGGGACCTACGAGCAGTACTTC.

The chain links TRBV2 to TRBJ1-1; possible D gene TRBD1, 5 bases. V lost 6 bases and J lost 1, with 12 bases in between. Germline lookup yields CDR1 SNHLY and CDR2 FYNNEI. The CDR3 sequence is 14 residues long. CDR3 sequence reads: CASRPGSTNTEAFF. The CDR3 coding sequence is TGTGCCAGCAGGCCAGGGTCCACGAACACTGAAGCTTTCTTT. The whole variable domain, filled in from reference TRBV2 and TRBJ1-1, reads EPEVTQTPSHQVTQMGQEVILRCVPISNHLYFYWYRQILGQKVEFLVSFYNNEISEKSEIFDDQFSVERPDGSNFTLKIRSTKLEDSAMYFCASRPGSTNTEAFFGQGTRLTVV.

The V and J genes are TRBV15 and TRBJ2-3; the D gene is possibly TRBD1 (5 bases). Germline CDR1 reads LNHNV; CDR2 reads YYDKDF (reference sequence). The CDR3 sequence is 17 residues long. Trimming stripped 4 bases from V and 0 bases from J, with 17 bases between. The CDR3 sequence: CATSTLWGRASTDTQYF. CDR3 nucleotide sequence: TGTGCCACCAGCACTCTCTGGGGCAGGGCTAGCACAGATACGCAGTATTTT. The full variable domain, its missing parts supplied by reference TRBV15 and TRBJ2-3, is DAMVIQNPRYQVTQFGKPVTLSCSQTLNHNVMYWYQQKSSQAPKLLFHYYDKDFNNEADTPDNFQSRRPNTSFCFLDIRSPGLGDTAMYLCATSTLWGRASTDTQYFGPGTRLTVL.

The V gene is TRBV4-1, the J gene TRBJ1-1; no clear D gene. The germline V and J ends were trimmed by 0 bases and 3 bases, with 11 bases remaining between them. The germline gives CDR1 MGHRA, CDR2 YSYEKL. This CDR3 contains 15 residues. CDR3 bases: TGCGCCAGCAGCCAAGATGAGGGCGCTTACACTGAAGCTTTCTTT. Amino acid sequence: CASSQDEGAYTEAFF.

The V gene is TRBV7-2, the J gene TRBJ2-1; no firm D call. This CDR3 is 14 amino acids long. Per the germline V gene, CDR1 is SGHTA and CDR2 is FQGNSA. Between the trimmed V and J ends, which lost 2 bases and 0 bases, there was a span of 5 bases. DNA for the CDR3: TGTGCCAGCAGCTTACCGAGCTCCTACAATGAGCAGTTCTTC. Encoded protein: CASSLPSSYNEQFF.

The J gene is TRBJ2-1, the V gene TRBV18; 7 nucleotides line up with TRBD2. This CDR3 comprises 14 residues. The trim removed 4 bases at V and 8 bases at J, leaving 8 bases unmatched. Germline CDR1 is KGHSH and CDR2 is LQKENI. CDR3 loop: CASSLRGGIDEQFF. DNA of the CDR3: TGTGCCAGCTCACTTAGGGGAGGGATCGATGAGCAGTTCTTC.

This clone was seen only a few times. The rearrangement joins TRBV28 to TRBJ2-4, with D possibly matching TRBD2 (6 bases). Trimming removed 4 bases from V and 2 bases from J, with 18 bases in between. Germline CDR1 and CDR2: MDHEN and SYDVKM. The CDR3 is made up of 17 amino acids. CDR3 loop: CASSYPPDLAPKNIQYF. In nucleotides, the CDR3 is TGTGCCAGCAGTTACCCACCAGATCTAGCGCCCAAAAACATTCAGTACTTC.

The rearrangement uses TRBV28 and TRBJ2-5; D might be TRBD2 (5 bases). Trimming pared 2 bases from V and 2 bases from J, leaving 12 bases between. Germline values: CDR1 MDHEN, CDR2 SYDVKM. The CDR3 has 15 residues. CDR3: CASSLGLLLQETQYF. CDR3 nucleotide sequence: TGTGCCAGCAGTTTAGGACTCCTACTTCAAGAGACCCAGTACTTC.

The chain has TRBV19 and TRBJ1-6; D possibly corresponds to TRBD1 (5 bases). CDR1 and CDR2 from the germline V gene are LNHDA and SQIVND (reference sequence). The CDR3 covers 16 residues. V lost 4 bases, J lost 3 bases, and 13 bases lay in between. The chain's CDR3 is CASSTPQQGYNSPLHF. The CDR3 DNA reads as TGTGCCAGTAGTACCCCCCAGCAGGGCTATAATTCACCCCTCCACTTT.

The V and J genes are TRBV5-1 and TRBJ1-6; 7 positions agree with TRBD1. Germline lookup yields CDR1 SGHRS and CDR2 YFSETQ. Unmatched junction bases numbered 10, after V lost 4 bases and J lost 0 bases. This CDR3 is built from 18 residues. The CDR3 loop reads CASSLRLDRSSYNSPLHF. CDR3 DNA sequence: TGCGCCAGCAGCCTACGGTTGGACAGGAGCTCCTATAATTCACCCCTCCACTTT. Using reference TRBV5-1 and TRBJ1-6 for the parts outside the CDR3, the full variable domain is KAGVTQTPRYLIKTRGQQVTLSCSPISGHRSVSWYQQTPGQGLQFLFEYFSETQRNKGNFPGRFSGRQFSNSRSEMNVSTLELGDSALYLCASSLRLDRSSYNSPLHFGNGTRLTVT.